Given below is one T cell receptor (beta chain) in context. Its specific antigen is unknown. Base qualities are not at hand, and no much larger clone is one base apart. The library was built by means of the immunoSEQ multiplex PCR assay. In TCRdb, the immuneACCESS table is reduced to in-frame sequences with V and J assigned. These tables do not hold every clone; where another copy was compared, an unresolved V gene accounts for under half, and the others remain unexplained. This sample is represented by roughly 81,000 clones; roughly 97% of them were singletons. More than 0.15% of the sample is taken by the ten largest. The germline V and J ends show losses of 2 bases and 4 bases respectively, and no gene match explains 3 bases of the junction. CDR1 and CDR2 are drawn from the germline V gene: MNHNS, SASEGT. The CDR3 contains 14 residues, cysteine and phenylalanine counted. Only the CDR3 DNA stays, 42 bases, in frame from base 1.

This sample stems from a study of technical replicates of blood from a few donors (dated by TCRdb to between 2016 and 2019). The sequencing sample was made of T cells isolated from PBMCs. The source of this sequence is a human donor in good health. The chain is encoded by TRBV6-1 joined to TRBJ2-5; a stretch of 8 junction bases matches TRBD1. The encoded CDR3 is CASSESGGLETQYF. The DNA sequence is TGTGCCAGCAGTGAATCAGGGGGCCTAGAGACCCAGTACTTC.